These 22 T cell receptor beta chains were sequenced from one sample in a study of beta chain bispecific antibodies for T cell cancers. Whole-study results and caveats: The leukemia cells, rather than normal T cells, gave most of the targeted TRBV signal.

These receptors' targets are unknown. Either OKT3 anti-CD3 antibody or CD3/CD28 beads expanded T cells from blood mononuclear cells over 3 days. TCRdb passed the 5' RACE reads through MiXCR, listing each CDR3 protein once. The sample contains just over 20,000 distinct CDR3 sequences, about 2.7% of which appear only once. Source material: healthy donor T cells cultured with leukemia cells. The receptors shown here come from a human donor in good health. Some clones in this sample may be carry-over from other donors' samples.

In this sample, this clonotype turned up many times. The rearrangement links TRBV18 to TRBJ2-3, with D uncertain. V lost 8 bases and J 4 bases, leaving 7 bases between the germline ends. The germline V gene encodes CDR1 KGHSH and CDR2 LQKENI. The CDR3 runs 11 residues. In nucleotides, the CDR3 is TGTGCCAGCCAAGGAGCAGATACGCAGTATTTT. Amino acids: CASQGADTQYF. The variable domain in full, completed from reference TRBV18 and TRBJ2-3, reads NAGVMQNPRHLVRRRGQEARLRCSPMKGHSHVYWYRQLPEEGLKFMVYLQKENIIDESGMPKERFSAEFPKEGPSILRIQQVVRGDSAAYFCASQGADTQYFGPGTRLTVL.

There are many counts of this clonotype. The chain is built from TRBV6-5 and TRBJ2-7; TRBD1 agrees at 7 bases. The trim removed 6 bases at V and 6 bases at J, leaving 8 bases unmatched. The CDR3 runs to 13 residues. Germline values: CDR1 MNHEY, CDR2 SVGAGI. CDR3 region: CASRRQGVSEQYF. The CDR3 nucleotides are TGTGCCAGCAGAAGACAGGGAGTTTCCGAGCAGTACTTC.

The chain employs TRBV11-2 and TRBJ2-1; the match to TRBD2 covers 11 bases. CDR3 length equals 17 residues. With V trimmed by 5 bases and J by 8 bases, 14 bases remained unmatched. Per the germline V gene, CDR1 is SGHAT and CDR2 is FQNNGV. In DNA form, the CDR3 reads TGTGCCAGCAGCCAAACCCTCTCTGGGACTAGCGGCCATGAGCAGTTCTTC. This codes for CASSQTLSGTSGHEQFF.

This clonotype was counted at least ten times. The J gene is TRBJ1-1, the V gene TRBV19; a weak D match, TRBD1 (6 bases). The germline V gene has CDR1 LNHDA and CDR2 SQIVND (reference sequence). This CDR3 spans 11 amino acids. Trimming took off 4 bases at V and 7 bases at J, with 7 bases between the two ends. CDR3 sequence reads: CASSRDIEAFF. The CDR3 DNA is TGTGCCAGTAGTAGGGACATTGAAGCTTTCTTT.

V is TRBV20-1 and J is TRBJ2-4, with 10 bases identical to TRBD2. Germline CDR1 is DFQATT and CDR2 is SNEGSKA (reference sequence). J lost 6 bases, V lost 0 bases, and 8 bases had no gene match. The CDR3 is 16 amino acids. The CDR3 loop is CSARDPRLAGVNIQYF. Written as DNA, the CDR3 is TGCAGTGCTAGAGACCCCAGGCTAGCGGGGGTAAACATTCAGTACTTC.

In its sample, this clonotype is medium-sized. The rearrangement joins TRBV27 to TRBJ1-5; D is uncertain. The CDR3 contains 15 residues. Germline V lookup: CDR1 MNHEY, CDR2 SMNVEV (reference sequence). The V end lost 7 bases, the J end lost 0 bases, and 13 bases lay between the germline ends. The CDR3 sequence is CASKHSRASNQPQHF. Written as DNA, the CDR3 is TGTGCCAGCAAACATTCAAGGGCTAGCAATCAGCCCCAGCATTTT.

This clonotype showed up many times. The chain employs TRBV20-1 and TRBJ1-2; D call uncertain. CDR3 length equals 13 residues. The germline V and J ends were trimmed by 3 bases and 3 bases, with 11 bases remaining between them. Germline values: CDR1 DFQATT, CDR2 SNEGSKA (reference sequence). CDR3 bases: TGCAGTGCTAGCAAGGATGGTGACTATGGCTACACCTTC. Translation: CSASKDGDYGYTF.

The rearrangement uses TRBV12-3 or TRBV12-4 and TRBJ1-2; no clear D gene. Trimming shortened V by 0 bases and J by 5 bases, and 7 bases separated the two germline ends. The CDR3 length is 13 residues. This CDR3 is CASSLAQAYGYTF. CDR3 coding DNA: TGTGCCAGCAGTTTAGCTCAGGCTTATGGCTACACCTTC.

In this sample, this clonotype turned up many times. The V and J genes are TRBV5-1 and TRBJ2-7, with D unclear. The V gene's germline CDR1 is SGHRS and CDR2 YFSETQ. The CDR3 is made up of 14 amino acids. The V end was cut by 0 bases, the J end by 0 bases, with 7 bases between. The DNA for the CDR3 is TGCGCCAGCAGCTTGGTACACTTCTCCTACGAGCAGTACTTC. This gives the protein CASSLVHFSYEQYF.

This clonotype was seen many times. The chain combines TRBV5-1 with TRBJ2-7; 9 bases match TRBD1. The CDR3 runs 15 residues. Germline CDR1 is SGHRS and CDR2 is YFSETQ. Trimming removed 4 bases from V and 0 bases from J; junction bases left unmatched: 5. CDR3 DNA: TGCGCCAGCAGCGTAGGACAGGGGACCTCCTACGAGCAGTACTTC. Translated, it gives CASSVGQGTSYEQYF.

This clonotype has just a few counts. The chain carries TRBV19 and TRBJ2-1, with 12 bases matching TRBD2. J gave up 5 bases and V 5 bases, and 13 bases lay outside the gene matches. Germline V lookup: CDR1 LNHDA, CDR2 SQIVND (reference sequence). This CDR3 is 18 amino acids long. The CDR3 DNA is TGTGCCAGTAGTTTACGACTAGCGGGGGTTGTATCAAACAATGAGCAGTTCTTC. Translation gives CASSLRLAGVVSNNEQFF.

This clonotype was counted at least ten times. V and J are TRBV5-1 and TRBJ1-1; possibly TRBD1 for D (5 bases). This CDR3 contains 15 residues. Trimming took off 7 bases at V and 3 bases at J, with 19 bases between the two ends. CDR1 is SGHRS and CDR2 is YFSETQ in the germline V gene. CDR3 sequence reads: CASEDGRGDYTEAFF. The CDR3 DNA follows: TGCGCCAGCGAGGATGGTCGGGGGGATTACACTGAAGCTTTCTTT.

This clonotype was detected many times. This chain links TRBV25-1 with TRBJ1-2; D is unresolved. V lost 0 bases to trimming and J lost 0 bases, with 5 bases between them. This CDR3 has 14 amino acids. Germline V gives CDR1 MGHDK, CDR2 SYGVNS. In nucleotides, the CDR3 is TGTGCCAGCAGTGAATACGGGTCTAACTATGGCTACACCTTC. As protein: CASSEYGSNYGYTF.

This clonotype appeared many times. The rearrangement joins TRBV7-8 to TRBJ1-1; 10 nucleotides agree with TRBD1. The CDR3 runs to 18 residues. In germline, CDR1 is SGHVS, CDR2 FQNEAQ. V was pared by 3 bases and J by 9 bases, with 19 bases of the junction left unmatched. CDR3: CASSFLGQGRRGETKAFF. The CDR3 DNA reads as TGTGCCAGCAGCTTTCTGGGACAGGGGAGACGGGGGGAAACCAAAGCTTTCTTT.

This clonotype was seen ten or more times. The V call is TRBV5-1, the J call TRBJ2-3, with 9 nucleotides matching TRBD2. There are 15 residues in the CDR3. Germline-derived CDR1 and CDR2 are SGHRS and YFSETQ. Trimming cost V 6 bases and J 2 bases; bases outside gene matches: 7. This chain's CDR3 is CASKIAGALTDTQYF. The CDR3 region has the DNA TGCGCCAGCAAAATAGCGGGGGCCCTCACAGATACGCAGTATTTT.

This clonotype was seen at least ten times. The V and J genes are TRBV5-4 and TRBJ1-1; D possibly corresponds to TRBD1 (5 bases). The V end lost 6 bases, the J end lost 5 bases, and 11 bases lay between the germline ends. This CDR3 is 12 amino acids long. The germline V gene encodes CDR1 SGHNT and CDR2 YYREEE (reference sequence). DNA of the CDR3: TGTGCCAGCACCCCTGGGGGGACTGAAGCTTTCTTT. Encoded protein: CASTPGGTEAFF.

This clonotype was found many times. The genes are TRBV7-8 and TRBJ2-3; no definite D call. The CDR3 runs 13 residues. The germline V and J ends were trimmed by 5 bases and 4 bases, with 10 bases remaining between them. Germline V gives CDR1 SGHVS, CDR2 FQNEAQ. CDR3 in DNA: TGTGCCAGCAGCCCGGACGTCGCAGATACGCAGTATTTT. Translated, it gives CASSPDVADTQYF.

The table lists this clonotype with many counts. V is TRBV18 and J is TRBJ1-5; D is perhaps TRBD1 (5 bases). The CDR3 runs 19 residues. V was cut by 6 bases and J by 4 bases, with 28 bases left in between. Germline assignment: CDR1 KGHSH and CDR2 LQKENI. CDR3 residues: CASSIFSPQGENTNQPQHF. For the CDR3, the DNA is TGTGCCAGCTCGATTTTTTCTCCCCAAGGGGAGAATACGAATCAGCCCCAGCATTTT.

Concerning this clonotype: A much larger clone sits a single nucleotide away, making a read error possible. V gene TRBV5-6 combines with J gene TRBJ2-3, with no clear D. The CDR3 covers 13 residues. In germline, CDR1 is SGHDT, CDR2 YYEEEE. The CDR3 spells CASSSGRPDTQCF. CDR3 DNA: TGTGCCAGCAGTTCTGGGCGTCCAGATACGCAGTGTTTT.

This clonotype came up many times. The V call is TRBV3-1, the J call TRBJ1-2; 7 nucleotides align to TRBD1. V shed 0 bases, J shed 3 bases, and the junction held 7 bases outside the gene matches. CDR3 length: 16 residues. Germline CDR1 is LGHDT and CDR2 is YNNKEL (reference sequence). CDR3 in amino acids: CASSQDIGGLDYGYTF. CDR3 DNA: TGTGCCAGCAGCCAAGATATAGGGGGCTTGGACTATGGCTACACCTTC.

This clonotype was observed at least ten times. This chain connects TRBV27 to TRBJ1-1, with 8 bases fitting TRBD1. In germline, CDR1 is MNHEY, CDR2 SMNVEV (reference sequence). The CDR3 has 16 residues. Trimming at V came to 4 bases and at J to 5 bases, leaving 12 bases not matched to a gene. The DNA of the CDR3 is TGTGCCAGCAGTTCTTACAGGGGGGTAGAGGAGACTGAAGCTTTCTTT. Translating gives CASSSYRGVEETEAFF.

The table lists this clonotype with many counts. V and J are TRBV5-1 and TRBJ2-2, with TRBD1 matching over 8 bases. The junction had 5 bases not matched to a gene; V was cut back by 2 bases and J by 2 bases. The germline gives CDR1 SGHRS, CDR2 YFSETQ. This CDR3 comprises 16 residues. Here the CDR3 DNA reads TGCGCCAGCAGCTTTGGACAGGGCCTAAACACCGGGGAGCTGTTTTTT. It encodes CASSFGQGLNTGELFF.